This TCR beta chain was identified in a study of blood T cell repertoires in COVID-19. For the study at large: Spain, Italy and the United States supplied samples that represented acute and convalescent COVID-19. From T cells, B-cell-depleted T cells, or PBMCs came the material, which was cDNA or gDNA.

Sequenced by immunoSEQ multiplex PCR; TCRdb stores in-frame clones only, minus some. The data hold more than 100,000 clones, with about 90% observed a single time. In this sample, this clone turned up once. The receptor's source is a woman aged 55-69 years with acute or convalescent COVID-19. The sample taken for sequencing was peripheral blood.

This CDR3 is CASSARGFLGYTF. In nucleotides, the CDR3 is TGTGCCAGCAGCGCCAGGGGCTTCTTGGGCTACACCTTC. This chain uses TRBV7-3 with TRBJ1-2, with a possible D match to TRBD1 (6 bases). The germline gives CDR1 SGHTA, CDR2 FQGTGA. The V end was cut by 5 bases, the J end by 8 bases, with 15 bases between. The CDR3 sequence is 13 residues long.